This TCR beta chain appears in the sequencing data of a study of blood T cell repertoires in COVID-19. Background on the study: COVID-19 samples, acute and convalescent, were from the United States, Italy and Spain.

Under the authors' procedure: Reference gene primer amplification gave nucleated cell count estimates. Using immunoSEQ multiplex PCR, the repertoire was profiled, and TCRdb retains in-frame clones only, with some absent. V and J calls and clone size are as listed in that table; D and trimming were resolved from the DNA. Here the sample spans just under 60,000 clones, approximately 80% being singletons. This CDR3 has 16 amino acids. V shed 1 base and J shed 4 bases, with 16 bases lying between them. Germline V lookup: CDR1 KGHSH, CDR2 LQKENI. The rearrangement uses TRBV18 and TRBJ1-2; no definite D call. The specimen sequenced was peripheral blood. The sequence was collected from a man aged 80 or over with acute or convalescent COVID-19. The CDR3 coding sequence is TGTGCCAGCTCACCACAGACTCCGAACTTGTCCTATGGCTACACCTTC. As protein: CASSPQTPNLSYGYTF.